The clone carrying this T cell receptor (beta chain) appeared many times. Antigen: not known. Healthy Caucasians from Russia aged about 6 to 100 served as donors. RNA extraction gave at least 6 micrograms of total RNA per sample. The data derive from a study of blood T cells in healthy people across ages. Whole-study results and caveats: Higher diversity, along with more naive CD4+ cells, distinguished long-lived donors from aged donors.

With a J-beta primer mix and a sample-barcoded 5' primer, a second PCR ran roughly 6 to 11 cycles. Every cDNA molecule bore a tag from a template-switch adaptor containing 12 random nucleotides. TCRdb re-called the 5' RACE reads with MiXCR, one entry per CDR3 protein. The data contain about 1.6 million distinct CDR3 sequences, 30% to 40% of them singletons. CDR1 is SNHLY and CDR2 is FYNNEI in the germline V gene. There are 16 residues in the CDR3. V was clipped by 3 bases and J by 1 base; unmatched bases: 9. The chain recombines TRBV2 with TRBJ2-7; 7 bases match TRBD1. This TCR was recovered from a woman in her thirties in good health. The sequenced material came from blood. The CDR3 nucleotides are TGTGCCAGCAGTGATCGACCGGGACAGATGTCCTACGAGCAGTACTTC. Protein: CASSDRPGQMSYEQYF.